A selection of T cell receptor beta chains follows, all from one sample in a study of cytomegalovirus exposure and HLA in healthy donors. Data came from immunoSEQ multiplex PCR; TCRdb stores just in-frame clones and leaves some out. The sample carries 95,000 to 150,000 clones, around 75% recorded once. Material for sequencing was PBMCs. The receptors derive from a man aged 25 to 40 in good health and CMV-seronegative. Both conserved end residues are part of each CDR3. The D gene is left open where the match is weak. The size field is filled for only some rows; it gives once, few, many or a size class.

TGTGCCAGCAGCTTAGGTCAGGGGGGCACCGGGGAGCTGTTTTTT,CASSLGQGGTGELFF,-,TRBJ2-2,TRBV7-9,-
TGTGCCAGCAGCTTGGGAACTAATCAGCCCCAGCATTTT,CASSLGTNQPQHF,-,TRBJ1-5,TRBV5-5,-
TGTGCCAGCTCACCGGACAGCTCTGGAAACACCATATATTTT,CASSPDSSGNTIYF,-,TRBJ1-3,TRBV18,-
TGTGCCAGTAGTGTCCAGGGGGCTCGGTACGAGCAGTACTTC,CASSVQGARYEQYF,TRBD1,TRBJ2-7,TRBV19,-
TGTGCCAGCAGCGCCGGGACAGGGGTGTTCAATGAGCAGTTCTTC,CASSAGTGVFNEQFF,TRBD1,TRBJ2-1,TRBV2,-
TGTGCCAGCTCACCACCGGGGACAGGGGCTGGAAACATTCAGTACTTC,CASSPPGTGAGNIQYF,TRBD1,TRBJ2-4,TRBV18,-
TGTGCCAGCAGTTTTGGACAGGGGGATTTTCAGCCCCAGCATTTT,CASSFGQGDFQPQHF,TRBD1,TRBJ1-5,TRBV28,-
TGTGCCAGCAGCTCCTTTGGGACAGGCTATGGCTACACCTTC,CASSSFGTGYGYTF,TRBD1,TRBJ1-2,TRBV11-2,few
TGTGCCAGTAGCGGACAGGGGATTAGCAATCAGCCCCAGCATTTT,CASSGQGISNQPQHF,TRBD1,TRBJ1-5,TRBV19,few
TGTGCCAGCAGCATGGAGGGGAACCTGAACACTGAAGCTTTCTTT,CASSMEGNLNTEAFF,-,TRBJ1-1,TRBV9,few
TGTGCCAGCAGTAGACAGGAGACATTTTGGAATGAGCAGTTCTTC,CASSRQETFWNEQFF,-,TRBJ2-1,TRBV6-4,-
TGCAGCGTTCTTGGGGGGGCGACGAACGAGCAGTACTTC,CSVLGGATNEQYF,-,TRBJ2-7,TRBV29-1,-
TGCGCCAGCAGCTTGCAGGGTAACGAGCAGTACTTC,CASSLQGNEQYF,-,TRBJ2-7,TRBV5-1,once
TGCGCCAGCAGCTTGGGAGACAGGGAAGGCTCTATCCACAATGAGCAGTTCTTC,CASSLGDREGSIHNEQFF,TRBD1,TRBJ2-1,TRBV5-1,-
TGCGCCAGCAGCCGGCATACCGGGACAGGGTCCTACAATGAGCAGTTCTTC,CASSRHTGTGSYNEQFF,TRBD1,TRBJ2-1,TRBV4-3,-
TGTGCCCCCGGGGGAGGCGGGGCTAGCTCCTACGAGCAGTACTTC,CAPGGGGASSYEQYF,-,TRBJ2-7,TRBV9,-
TGCGCCAGCAGCCCTGGAGGACCCCTAGAGACCCAGTACTTC,CASSPGGPLETQYF,-,TRBJ2-5,TRBV5-1,-
TGCGCCAGCAGCTCAGAAACCGACACCGGGGAGCTGTTTTTT,CASSSETDTGELFF,-,TRBJ2-2,TRBV5-1,-
TGTGCCAGCAGCCGGGAGGACAGGGTTCCCCGGCAGCCCCAGCATTTT,CASSREDRVPRQPQHF,TRBD1,TRBJ1-5,TRBV4-2,-
TGTGCCAGCAGCCCGAGAGGTTCGTCCGCCTCCTACGAGCAGTACTTC,CASSPRGSSASYEQYF,-,TRBJ2-7,TRBV7-2,-
TGCGCCAGCAGCTTTAGGTCAGGGGCTGGGGCCAACGTCCTGACTTTC,CASSFRSGAGANVLTF,-,TRBJ2-6,TRBV5-1,-
TGCGCCAGCAGTGGACTAGCGGGGGACACCGGGGAGCTGTTTTTT,CASSGLAGDTGELFF,TRBD2,TRBJ2-2,TRBV10-2,-
TGTGCCAGCAGCTTAGCGCTAGCGGGGGGCCTCACCGGGGAGCTGTTTTTT,CASSLALAGGLTGELFF,TRBD2,TRBJ2-2,TRBV7-9,-
TGTGCCAGCAGCCCCCCGGGACTAGCGCGCTACGAGCAGTACTTC,CASSPPGLARYEQYF,TRBD2,TRBJ2-7,TRBV6-5,-
TGTGCCAGCAGCCAATGGACAGGGGAAAAACTGTTTTTT,CASSQWTGEKLFF,TRBD1,TRBJ1-4,TRBV27,-
TGTGCCAGCAGTTTATCGACAGAGGCGGCCAAAAACATTCAGTACTTC,CASSLSTEAAKNIQYF,-,TRBJ2-4,TRBV28,-
TGTGCCAGCAGTTCCTTGAGGACAGGGGGCATGGAGCCCCAGCATTTT,CASSSLRTGGMEPQHF,TRBD1,TRBJ1-5,TRBV27,-
TGTGCCAGCAGCTTCTCCAGGCTGACTGAAGCTTTCTTT,CASSFSRLTEAFF,-,TRBJ1-1,TRBV11-3,once
TGTGCCAGCAGCTTCGGACCGGGGGGGGGAAACTACGAGCAGTACTTC,CASSFGPGGGNYEQYF,TRBD2,TRBJ2-7,TRBV5-5,-
TGTGCCAGCTCACCCGGCGGGGGGGCCGGCTATGGCTACACCTTC,CASSPGGGAGYGYTF,-,TRBJ1-2,TRBV18,-
TGTGCCAGCAGCCAAGCGACCCCAGGGGGATCACCCCTCCACTTT,CASSQATPGGSPLHF,TRBD1,TRBJ1-6,TRBV14,-
TGTGCCAGCAGCGCAGGACAAACGAGCTACGAGCAGTACTTC,CASSAGQTSYEQYF,-,TRBJ2-7,TRBV5-4,-
TGTGCCAGCATTAAGACAAGATCCTACGAGCAGTACTTC,CASIKTRSYEQYF,-,TRBJ2-7,TRBV6-1,-
TGCGCCAGCAGTGAGACAGTGACCTCCTACGAGCAGTACTTC,CASSETVTSYEQYF,-,TRBJ2-7,TRBV10-1,-
TGTGCCAGCAGTTTATACACAGGGCATCAGCCCCAGCATTTT,CASSLYTGHQPQHF,-,TRBJ1-5,TRBV27,once
TGTGCCAGCAGCTTGGATGGGGGGGCGAATTCCAATCAGCCCCAGCATTTT,CASSLDGGANSNQPQHF,-,TRBJ1-5,TRBV5-5,-
TGTGCCAGCAGCTCAACCCAACTAGCGGGGTTTGCCGGGGAGCTGTTTTTT,CASSSTQLAGFAGELFF,TRBD2,TRBJ2-2,TRBV11-3,few
TGTGCCAGCAGCCAATCTGGCGGGGGGGACGTCACAGATACGCAGTATTTT,CASSQSGGGDVTDTQYF,TRBD2,TRBJ2-3,TRBV4-2,-
TGTGCCAGCAGTCTACTTCCCGGGACAGGGGACCTCTTCCCCTCCTACGAGCAGTACTTC,CASSLLPGTGDLFPSYEQYF,TRBD1,TRBJ2-7,TRBV27,-
TGTGCCAGCAGAGTCGCCGGGACAGGGGGCGAAACTGAAGCTTTCTTT,CASRVAGTGGETEAFF,TRBD1,TRBJ1-1,TRBV28,-
TGTGCCAGCAGTGTGGCCCTATCTGGGGCCAACGGCCTGACTTTC,CASSVALSGANGLTF,-,TRBJ2-6,TRBV6-1,-
TGTGCCAGTAGTATAGTAGACGGAGCCTACGAGCAGTACTTC,CASSIVDGAYEQYF,-,TRBJ2-7,TRBV19,-
TGTGCCAGCTCAGACAGGGACGGCGGCGAGCAGTACTTC,CASSDRDGGEQYF,TRBD1,TRBJ2-7,TRBV6-1,-
TGTGCCAGCACCCTAGGAACGGGGGTAGATACGCAGTATTTT,CASTLGTGVDTQYF,-,TRBJ2-3,TRBV28,once
TGTGCCAGCAGCTTGGAGGGAGTCATTTGGGGCAATCAGCCCCAGCATTTT,CASSLEGVIWGNQPQHF,-,TRBJ1-5,TRBV5-5,-
TGTGCCAGCAGTCGGGACTCCCTCCTCGAGCAGTACTTC,CASSRDSLLEQYF,-,TRBJ2-7,TRBV28,-
TGTGCCAGCTCACCACCCAGCCGGGGGAACACTGAAGCTTTCTTT,CASSPPSRGNTEAFF,-,TRBJ1-1,TRBV18,-
TGTGCCAGCAGTTTAAATCCCCCCGGGGATACGCAGTATTTT,CASSLNPPGDTQYF,-,TRBJ2-3,TRBV27,-
TGCGCCAGCTCTTTATGGACAAGTGGTGGAGAGACCCAGTACTTC,CASSLWTSGGETQYF,-,TRBJ2-5,TRBV5-1,-
TGTGCCAGCAGTGCGCCCACGACAGGGAAGAGATCCTACGAGCAGTACTTC,CASSAPTTGKRSYEQYF,TRBD1,TRBJ2-7,TRBV6-1,-
TGTGCCAGCAGGGGCAGGGAAAACTACAATGAGCAGTTCTTC,CASRGRENYNEQFF,-,TRBJ2-1,TRBV27,-
TGTGCCAGCACCCCAGTTCCCAAGCGCGGTAGCTCCTACGAGCAGTACTTC,CASTPVPKRGSSYEQYF,-,TRBJ2-7,TRBV7-8,-
TGTGCCAGTAGTACCAGGAGCAGGGTTCCGGAAAACACCATATATTTT,CASSTRSRVPENTIYF,-,TRBJ1-3,TRBV19,-
TGTGCCAGCAGTGGCCTAGCGGGGGGGCGAGGTCGAGAGACCCAGTACTTC,CASSGLAGGRGRETQYF,TRBD2,TRBJ2-5,TRBV2,-